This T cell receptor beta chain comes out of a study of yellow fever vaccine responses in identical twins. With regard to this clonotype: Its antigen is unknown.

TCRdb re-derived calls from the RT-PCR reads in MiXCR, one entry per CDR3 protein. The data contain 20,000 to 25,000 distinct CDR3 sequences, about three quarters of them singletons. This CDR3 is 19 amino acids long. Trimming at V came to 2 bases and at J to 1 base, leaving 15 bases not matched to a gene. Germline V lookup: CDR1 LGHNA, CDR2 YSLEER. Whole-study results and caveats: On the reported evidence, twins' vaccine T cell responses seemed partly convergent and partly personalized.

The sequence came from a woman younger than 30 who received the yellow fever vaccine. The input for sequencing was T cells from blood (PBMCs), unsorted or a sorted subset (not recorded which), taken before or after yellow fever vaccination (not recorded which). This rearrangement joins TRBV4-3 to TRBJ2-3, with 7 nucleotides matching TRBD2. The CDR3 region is CASSQHPGGSGPGTDTQYF. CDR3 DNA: TGCGCCAGCAGCCAACACCCCGGTGGTAGCGGGCCGGGCACAGATACGCAGTATTTT.